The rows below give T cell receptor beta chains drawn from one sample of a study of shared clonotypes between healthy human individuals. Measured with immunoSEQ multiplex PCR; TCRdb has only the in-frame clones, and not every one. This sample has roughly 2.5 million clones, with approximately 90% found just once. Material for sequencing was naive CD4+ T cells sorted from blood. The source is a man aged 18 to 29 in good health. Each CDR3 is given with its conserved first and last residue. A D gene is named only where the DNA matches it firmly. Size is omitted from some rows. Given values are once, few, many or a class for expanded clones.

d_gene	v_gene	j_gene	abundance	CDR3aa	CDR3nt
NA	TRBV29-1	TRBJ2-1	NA	CSVQTDRFYNEQFF	TGCAGCGTTCAAACCGACAGGTTCTACAATGAGCAGTTCTTC
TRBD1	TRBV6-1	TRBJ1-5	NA	CASTNRGFSNQPQHF	TGTGCCAGCACTAACAGGGGCTTTAGCAATCAGCCCCAGCATTTT
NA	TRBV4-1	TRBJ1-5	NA	CASSQGSNQPQHF	TGCGCCAGCAGCCAGGGTAGCAATCAGCCCCAGCATTTT
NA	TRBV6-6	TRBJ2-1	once	CASSYRGVTYNEQFF	TGTGCCAGCAGTTATAGGGGAGTCACCTACAATGAGCAGTTCTTC
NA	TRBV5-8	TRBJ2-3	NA	CASSLDPYMADTQYF	TGTGCCAGCAGCTTGGACCCTTATATGGCAGATACGCAGTATTTT
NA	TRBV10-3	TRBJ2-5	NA	CAIRGGLGQVGETQYF	TGTGCCATTAGAGGAGGGCTAGGCCAGGTAGGAGAGACCCAGTACTTC
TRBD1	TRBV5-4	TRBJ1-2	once	CASSSHPGQGSYGYTF	TGTGCCAGCAGCTCTCATCCGGGACAGGGATCCTATGGCTACACCTTC
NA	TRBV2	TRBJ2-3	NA	CASSEGQGGTQYF	TGTGCCAGCAGTGAAGGACAGGGAGGTACGCAGTATTTT
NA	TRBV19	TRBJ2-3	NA	CASATRDTQYF	TGTGCCAGTGCGACCCGAGATACGCAGTATTTT
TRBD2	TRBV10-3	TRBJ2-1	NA	CAIRAGVRDEQFF	TGTGCCATCAGAGCGGGAGTCAGGGACGAGCAGTTCTTC
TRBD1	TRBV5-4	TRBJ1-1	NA	CASSLFTGTGGTEAFF	TGTGCCAGCAGCTTGTTTACCGGGACAGGGGGCACTGAAGCTTTCTTT